The next 14 T cell receptor beta chains were all read from a single sample in a study of blood T cells in healthy people across ages. Using a J-beta primer mix together with a sample-barcoded 5' primer, a second PCR was run for roughly 6 to 11 cycles. TCRdb processed the 5' RACE reads anew with MiXCR; each CDR3 protein has one entry. The sample yields roughly 800,000 distinct CDR3 sequences, 53% seen once. The specimen sequenced was blood. The receptors were gathered from a man older than 75 in good health.

A few counts support this clonotype. The V and J genes are TRBV20-1 and TRBJ2-5, with D unclear. Germline V gives CDR1 DFQATT, CDR2 SNEGSKA (reference sequence). The CDR3 is 13 residues long. Between the trimmed V and J ends, which lost 6 bases and 1 base, there was a span of 12 bases. The CDR3 DNA follows: TGCAGTGCCAGATGGGCCGCCCAAGAGACCCAGTACTTC. Amino acid sequence: CSARWAAQETQYF.

This clonotype was counted only a few times. The chain uses TRBV20-1 and TRBJ2-1; 9 bases line up with TRBD2. The germline gives CDR1 DFQATT, CDR2 SNEGSKA (reference sequence). CDR3 length equals 15 residues. Trimming cost V 6 bases and J 2 bases; bases outside gene matches: 8. The DNA of the CDR3 is TGCAGTGCCGCACTAGCGGGTAGGACCTACAATGAGCAGTTCTTC. Its translation: CSAALAGRTYNEQFF.

The rearrangement links TRBV29-1 to TRBJ1-5; possibly TRBD1 for D (6 bases). CDR1 SQVTM and CDR2 ANQGSEA come from the germline V gene. V was clipped by 5 bases and J by 4 bases, with 12 bases between them. The CDR3 is 13 amino acids. In DNA form, the CDR3 reads TGCAGCGTTCGGGAGGGGGGAAATCAGCCCCAGCATTTT. It yields the protein CSVREGGNQPQHF.

For this clonotype: With a much larger clone just one base away, this may be a read error. This chain links TRBV29-1 with TRBJ2-4, with 8 bases identical to TRBD2. The end of the DNA is better explained by TRBJ2-7, so the J call may be wrong. The germline V gene encodes CDR1 SQVTM and CDR2 ANQGSEA. This CDR3 spans 13 amino acids. The CDR3 sequence: CSVGGTSTYEQYF. In DNA, the CDR3 is TGCAGCGTTGGAGGGACTAGTACCTACGAGCAGTACTTC.

The chain recombines TRBV25-1 with TRBJ2-5; D gene uncertain. The CDR3 contains 13 residues. Trimming removed 3 bases from V and 6 bases from J, with 11 bases in between. Germline values: CDR1 MGHDK, CDR2 SYGVNS. CDR3 amino acids: CASSEVASKTQYF. DNA for the CDR3: TGTGCCAGCAGTGAGGTGGCGTCGAAGACCCAGTACTTC.

In its sample, this clonotype was seen once. The chain couples TRBV6-5 to TRBJ1-4, with D possibly being TRBD1 (5 bases). V was pared by 8 bases and J by 0 bases, with 13 bases between. Per the germline V gene, CDR1 is MNHEY and CDR2 is SVGAGI. This CDR3 has 15 residues. CDR3 in amino acids: CASRRRGATNEKLFF. The CDR3 DNA reads as TGTGCCAGCCGGCGTCGGGGGGCAACTAATGAAAAACTGTTTTTT.

This clonotype was seen a handful of times. The chain links TRBV6-5 to TRBJ2-2, with D maybe TRBD2 (5 bases). The V gene lost 7 bases and the J gene lost 6 bases, with 9 bases spanning the gap. The CDR3 totals 12 residues. CDR1 is MNHEY and CDR2 is SVGAGI in the germline V gene. This CDR3 is CASTRGPGELFF. CDR3 nucleotide sequence: TGTGCCAGCACCCGCGGGCCCGGGGAGCTGTTTTTT.

The chain joins TRBV20-1 to TRBJ2-7, with 9 bases matching TRBD1. Germline loops: CDR1 DFQATT, CDR2 SNEGSKA (reference sequence). V gave up 7 bases and J gave up 2 bases; unmatched junction bases: 3. This CDR3 region has 12 residues. The CDR3 region is CSGTGVTYEQYF. DNA of the CDR3: TGCAGTGGGACAGGGGTCACCTACGAGCAGTACTTC.

The V and J genes are TRBV20-1 and TRBJ1-4, with 7 bases that match TRBD1. CDR1 and CDR2 (germline): DFQATT, SNEGSKA (reference sequence). This CDR3 is 16 amino acids long. With V trimmed by 1 base and J by 6 bases, 11 bases remained unmatched. The CDR3 region is CSARAPGGGRYEKLFF. Here the CDR3 DNA reads TGCAGTGCTAGAGCCCCAGGGGGGGGGCGGTATGAAAAACTGTTTTTT.

V and J are TRBV11-2 and TRBJ2-1; 9 bases line up with TRBD2. Trimming at V came to 6 bases and at J to 0 bases, leaving 9 bases not matched to a gene. The length of the CDR3 is 17 residues. Germline V gives CDR1 SGHAT, CDR2 FQNNGV. The CDR3 DNA sequence: TGTGCCAGCAGTCAGTCTAGCGGGATAAGCTCCTACAATGAGCAGTTCTTC. Translated: CASSQSSGISSYNEQFF.

This clonotype was found many times. The chain recombines TRBV18 with TRBJ2-7; tentatively, D is TRBD2 (6 bases). V was shortened by 6 bases and J by 6 bases, with 15 bases between the two germline ends. Germline assignment: CDR1 KGHSH and CDR2 LQKENI. The CDR3 extends over 13 amino acids. The CDR3 sequence: CASSPGGVGEQYF. CDR3 coding DNA: TGTGCCAGCTCGCCTGGCGGGGTGGGCGAGCAGTACTTC.

J is TRBJ2-1 and V is TRBV20-1; 10 bases fit TRBD2. The V gene's germline CDR1 is DFQATT and CDR2 SNEGSKA (reference sequence). There are 13 residues in the CDR3. CDR3 sequence reads: CSASVLAGEGQFF. In DNA form, the CDR3 reads TGCAGCGCGTCGGTGCTAGCGGGAGAGGGGCAGTTCTTC.

This clonotype was seen a handful of times. This chain uses TRBV6-2 or TRBV6-3 with TRBJ2-7; 9 bases fit TRBD1. Losses at the gene ends were 6 bases for V and 0 bases for J; bases not matched to a gene: 9. CDR3 length: 16 amino acids. Germline V gives CDR1 MNHEY, CDR2 SVGEGT. The chain's CDR3 is CASRRTGGWDSYEQYF. The CDR3, as DNA: TGTGCCAGCAGGCGCACAGGGGGCTGGGACTCCTACGAGCAGTACTTC.

Only a few counts were recorded for this clonotype. This rearrangement joins TRBV5-1 to TRBJ2-7; D is uncertain. Germline CDR1 SGHRS, CDR2 YFSETQ. The CDR3 has 14 residues. Trimming cost V 4 bases and J 2 bases, with 13 bases left between them. The CDR3 here is CASSIARAPYEQYF. In DNA, the CDR3 is TGCGCCAGCAGCATAGCCCGGGCCCCCTACGAGCAGTACTTC. The whole variable domain, remainder taken from reference TRBV5-1 and TRBJ2-7, is KAGVTQTPRYLIKTRGQQVTLSCSPISGHRSVSWYQQTPGQGLQFLFEYFSETQRNKGNFPGRFSGRQFSNSRSEMNVSTLELGDSALYLCASSIARAPYEQYFGPGTRLTVT.